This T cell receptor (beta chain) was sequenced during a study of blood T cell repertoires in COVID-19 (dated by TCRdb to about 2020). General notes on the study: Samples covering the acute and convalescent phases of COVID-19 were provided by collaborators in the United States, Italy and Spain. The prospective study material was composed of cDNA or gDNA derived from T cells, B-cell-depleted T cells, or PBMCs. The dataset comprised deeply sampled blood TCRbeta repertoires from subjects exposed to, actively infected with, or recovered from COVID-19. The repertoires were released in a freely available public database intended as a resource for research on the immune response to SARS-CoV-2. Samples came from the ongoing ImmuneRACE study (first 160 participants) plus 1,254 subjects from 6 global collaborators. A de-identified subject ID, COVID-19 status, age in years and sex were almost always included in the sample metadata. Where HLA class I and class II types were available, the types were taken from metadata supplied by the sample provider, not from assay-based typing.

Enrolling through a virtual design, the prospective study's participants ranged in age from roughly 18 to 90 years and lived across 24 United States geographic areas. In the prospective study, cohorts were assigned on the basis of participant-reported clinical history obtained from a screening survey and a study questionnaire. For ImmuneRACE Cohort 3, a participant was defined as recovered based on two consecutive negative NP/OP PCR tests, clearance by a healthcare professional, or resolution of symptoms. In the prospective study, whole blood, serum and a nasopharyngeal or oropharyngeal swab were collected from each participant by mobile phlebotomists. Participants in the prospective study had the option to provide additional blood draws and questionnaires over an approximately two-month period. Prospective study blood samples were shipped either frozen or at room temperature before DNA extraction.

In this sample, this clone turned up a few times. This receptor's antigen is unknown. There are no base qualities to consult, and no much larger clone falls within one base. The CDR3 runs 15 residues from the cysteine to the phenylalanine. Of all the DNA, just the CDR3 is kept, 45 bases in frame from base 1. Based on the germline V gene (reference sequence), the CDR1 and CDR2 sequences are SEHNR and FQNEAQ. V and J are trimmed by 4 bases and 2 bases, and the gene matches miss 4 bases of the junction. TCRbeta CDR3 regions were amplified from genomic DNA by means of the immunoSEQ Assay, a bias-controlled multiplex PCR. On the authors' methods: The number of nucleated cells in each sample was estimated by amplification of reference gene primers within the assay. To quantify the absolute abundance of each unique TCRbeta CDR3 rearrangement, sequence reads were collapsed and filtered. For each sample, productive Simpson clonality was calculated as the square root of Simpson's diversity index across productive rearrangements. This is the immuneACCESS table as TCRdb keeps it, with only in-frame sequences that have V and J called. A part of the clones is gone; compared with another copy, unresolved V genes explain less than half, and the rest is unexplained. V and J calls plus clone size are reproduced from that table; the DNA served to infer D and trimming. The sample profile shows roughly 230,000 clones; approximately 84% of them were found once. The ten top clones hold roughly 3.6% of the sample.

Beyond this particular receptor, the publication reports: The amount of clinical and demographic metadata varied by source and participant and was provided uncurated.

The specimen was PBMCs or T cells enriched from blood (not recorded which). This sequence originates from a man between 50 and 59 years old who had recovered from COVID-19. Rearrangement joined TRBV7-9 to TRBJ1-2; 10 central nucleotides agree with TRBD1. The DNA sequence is TGTGCCAGCAGCTCAGCGACAGGGGGCAACTATGGCTACACCTTC. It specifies CASSSATGGNYGYTF.